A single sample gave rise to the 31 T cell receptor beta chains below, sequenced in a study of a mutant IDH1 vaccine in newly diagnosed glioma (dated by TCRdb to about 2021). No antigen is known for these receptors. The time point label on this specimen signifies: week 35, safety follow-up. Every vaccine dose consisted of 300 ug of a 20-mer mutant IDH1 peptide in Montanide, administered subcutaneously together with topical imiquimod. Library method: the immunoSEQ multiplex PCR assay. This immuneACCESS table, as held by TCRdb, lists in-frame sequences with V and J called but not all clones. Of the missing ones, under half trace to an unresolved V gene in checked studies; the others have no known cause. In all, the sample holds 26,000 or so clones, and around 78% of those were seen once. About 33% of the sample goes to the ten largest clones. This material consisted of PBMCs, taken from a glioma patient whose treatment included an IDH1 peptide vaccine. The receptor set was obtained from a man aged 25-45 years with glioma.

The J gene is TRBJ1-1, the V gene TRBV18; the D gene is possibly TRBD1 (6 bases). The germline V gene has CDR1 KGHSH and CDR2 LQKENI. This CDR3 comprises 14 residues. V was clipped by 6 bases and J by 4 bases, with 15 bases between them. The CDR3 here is CASSPLGASTEAFF. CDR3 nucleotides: TGTGCCAGCTCTCCGCTGGGGGCGAGCACTGAAGCTTTCTTT.

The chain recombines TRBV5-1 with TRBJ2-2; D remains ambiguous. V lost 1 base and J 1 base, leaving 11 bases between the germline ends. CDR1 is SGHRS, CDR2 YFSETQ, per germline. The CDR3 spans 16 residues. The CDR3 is CASSLLEHENTGELFF. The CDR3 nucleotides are TGCGCCAGCAGCTTGTTGGAACACGAGAACACCGGGGAGCTGTTTTTT. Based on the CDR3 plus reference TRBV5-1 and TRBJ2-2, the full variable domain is KAGVTQTPRYLIKTRGQQVTLSCSPISGHRSVSWYQQTPGQGLQFLFEYFSETQRNKGNFPGRFSGRQFSNSRSEMNVSTLELGDSALYLCASSLLEHENTGELFFGEGSRLTVL.

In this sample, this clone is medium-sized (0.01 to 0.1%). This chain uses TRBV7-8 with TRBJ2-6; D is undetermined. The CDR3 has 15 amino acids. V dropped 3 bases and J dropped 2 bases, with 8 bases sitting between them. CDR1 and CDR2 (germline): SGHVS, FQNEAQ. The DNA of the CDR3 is TGTGCCAGCAGCTTCGGTGTGACTGGGGCCAACGTCCTGACTTTC. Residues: CASSFGVTGANVLTF.

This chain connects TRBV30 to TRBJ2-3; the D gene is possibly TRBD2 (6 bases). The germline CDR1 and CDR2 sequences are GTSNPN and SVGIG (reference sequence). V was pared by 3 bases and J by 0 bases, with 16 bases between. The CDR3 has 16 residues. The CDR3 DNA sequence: TGTGCCTGGAGGGCCCCGGGGACTCCTAGCACAGATACGCAGTATTTT. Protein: CAWRAPGTPSTDTQYF.

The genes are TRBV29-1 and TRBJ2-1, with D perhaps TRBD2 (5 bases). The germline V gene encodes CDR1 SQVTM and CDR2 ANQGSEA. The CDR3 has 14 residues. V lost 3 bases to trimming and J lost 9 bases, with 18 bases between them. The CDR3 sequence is CSVDEGSAGGEQFF. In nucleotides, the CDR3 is TGCAGCGTTGATGAGGGTTCCGCGGGTGGTGAGCAGTTCTTC.

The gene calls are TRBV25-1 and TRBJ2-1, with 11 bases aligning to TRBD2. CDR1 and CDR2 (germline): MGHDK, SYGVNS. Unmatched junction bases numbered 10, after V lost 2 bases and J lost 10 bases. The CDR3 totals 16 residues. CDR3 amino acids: CASSENSGRAFEEQFF. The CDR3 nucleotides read TGTGCCAGCAGTGAAAATAGCGGGAGGGCCTTTGAAGAGCAGTTCTTC.

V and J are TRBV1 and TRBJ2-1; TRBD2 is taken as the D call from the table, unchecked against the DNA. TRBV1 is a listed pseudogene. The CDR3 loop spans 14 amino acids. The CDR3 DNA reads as TGCACCAGCAGCCAAGGGAGCAGAGCGGATGAGCAGTTCTTC. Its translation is CTSSQGSRADEQFF.

The CDR3 region has the DNA TGTGCCAGCAGTAGCGCAACTGGGTTAGAGCAGCCCCAGCATTTT. Its protein product is CASSSATGLEQPQHF. The chain has TRBV28 and TRBJ1-5; D is undetermined. V was clipped by 5 bases and J by 7 bases, with 18 bases between them. CDR3 length equals 15 residues. The germline CDR1 and CDR2 sequences are MDHEN and SYDVKM. The full variable domain, in which reference TRBV28 and TRBJ1-5 provide the parts outside the CDR3, is DVKVTQSSRYLVKRTGEKVFLECVQDMDHENMFWYRQDPGLGLRLIYFSYDVKMKEKGDIPEGYSVSREKKERFSLILESASTNQTSMYLCASSSATGLEQPQHFGDGTRLSIL.

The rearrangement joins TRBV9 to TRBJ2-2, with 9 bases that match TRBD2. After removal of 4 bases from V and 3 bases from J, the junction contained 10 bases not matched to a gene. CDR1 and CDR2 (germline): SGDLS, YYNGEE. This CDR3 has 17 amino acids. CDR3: CASSSLIGLAYTGELFF. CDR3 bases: TGTGCCAGCAGCTCCCTGATAGGACTAGCGTACACCGGGGAGCTGTTTTTT.

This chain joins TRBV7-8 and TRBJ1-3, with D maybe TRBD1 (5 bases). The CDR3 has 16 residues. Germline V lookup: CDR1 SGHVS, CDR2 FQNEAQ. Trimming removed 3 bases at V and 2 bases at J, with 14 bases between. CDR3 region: CASSFSLSRAGNTIYF. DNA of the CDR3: TGTGCCAGCAGCTTCTCCCTAAGCAGGGCTGGAAACACCATATATTTT. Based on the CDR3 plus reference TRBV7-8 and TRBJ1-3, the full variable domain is GAGVSQSPRYKVAKRGQDVALRCDPISGHVSLFWYQQALGQGPEFLTYFQNEAQLDKSGLPSDRFFAERPEGSVSTLKIQRTQQEDSAVYLCASSFSLSRAGNTIYFGEGSWLTVV.

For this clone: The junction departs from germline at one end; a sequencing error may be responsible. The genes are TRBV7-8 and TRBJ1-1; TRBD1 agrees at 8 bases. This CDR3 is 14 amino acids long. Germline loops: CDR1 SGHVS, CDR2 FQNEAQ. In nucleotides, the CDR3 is TGTGCCAGCACCTTACAGGGGGGGGACACTGAAGCTTTCTTT. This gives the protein CASTLQGGDTEAFF. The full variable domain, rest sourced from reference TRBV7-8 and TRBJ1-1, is GAGVSQSPRYKVAKRGQDVALRCDPISGHVSLFWYQQALGQGPEFLTYFQNEAQLDKSGLPSDRFFAERPEGSVSTLKIQRTQQEDSAVYLCASTLQGGDTEAFFGQGTRLTVV.

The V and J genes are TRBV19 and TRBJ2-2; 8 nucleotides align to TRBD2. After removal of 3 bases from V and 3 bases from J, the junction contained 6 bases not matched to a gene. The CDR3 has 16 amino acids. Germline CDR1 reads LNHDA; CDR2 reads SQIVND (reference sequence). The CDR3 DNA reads TGTGCCAGTAGTATTGTGCCTAGCGGGTACACCGGGGAGCTGTTTTTT. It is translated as CASSIVPSGYTGELFF.

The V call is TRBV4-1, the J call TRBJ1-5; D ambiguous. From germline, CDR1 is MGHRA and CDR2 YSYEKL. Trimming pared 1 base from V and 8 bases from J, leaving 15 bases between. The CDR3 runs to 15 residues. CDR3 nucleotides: TGCGCCAGCAGCCAAGTGCAGGCCCTGAGAGAGCCCCAGCATTTT. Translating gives CASSQVQALREPQHF.

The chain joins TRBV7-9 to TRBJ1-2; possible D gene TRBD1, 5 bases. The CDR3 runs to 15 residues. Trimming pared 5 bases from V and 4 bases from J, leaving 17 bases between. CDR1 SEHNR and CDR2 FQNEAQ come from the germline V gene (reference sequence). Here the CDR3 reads CASSPPGGRGYGYTF. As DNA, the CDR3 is TGTGCCAGCAGCCCCCCCGGGGGGAGGGGCTATGGCTACACCTTC. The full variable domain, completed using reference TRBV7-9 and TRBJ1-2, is DTGVSQNPRHKITKRGQNVTFRCDPISEHNRLYWYRQTLGQGPEFLTYFQNEAQLEKSRLLSDRFSAERPKGSFSTLEIQRTEQGDSAMYLCASSPPGGRGYGYTFGSGTRLTVV.

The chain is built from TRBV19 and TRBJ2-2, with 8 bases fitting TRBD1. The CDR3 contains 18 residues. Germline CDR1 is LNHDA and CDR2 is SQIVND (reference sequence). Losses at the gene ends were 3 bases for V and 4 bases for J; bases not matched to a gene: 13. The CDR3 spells CASSIRSTGVKPTGELFF. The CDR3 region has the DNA TGTGCCAGTAGTATTCGGTCGACAGGGGTAAAGCCCACCGGGGAGCTGTTTTTT.

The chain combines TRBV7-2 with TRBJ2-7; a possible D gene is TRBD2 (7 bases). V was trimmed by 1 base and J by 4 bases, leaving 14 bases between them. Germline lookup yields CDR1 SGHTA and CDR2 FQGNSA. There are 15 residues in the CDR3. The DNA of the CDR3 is TGTGCCAGCAGCTTAGACGTGGGGGGGCGGTACGAGCAGTACTTC. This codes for CASSLDVGGRYEQYF.

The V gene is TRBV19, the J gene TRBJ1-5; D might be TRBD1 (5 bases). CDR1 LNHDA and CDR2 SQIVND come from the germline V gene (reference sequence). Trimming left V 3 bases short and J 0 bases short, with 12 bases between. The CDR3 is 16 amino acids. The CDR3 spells CASSIRDGGSNQPQHF. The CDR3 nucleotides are TGTGCCAGTAGTATCCGAGATGGGGGTAGCAATCAGCCCCAGCATTTT.

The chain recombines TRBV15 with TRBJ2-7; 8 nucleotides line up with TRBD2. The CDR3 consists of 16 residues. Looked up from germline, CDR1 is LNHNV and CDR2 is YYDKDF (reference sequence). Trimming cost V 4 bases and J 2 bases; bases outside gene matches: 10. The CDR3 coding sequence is TGTGCCACCAGCATCGAGAGCGGGGGAGAAACCTACGAGCAGTACTTC. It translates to CATSIESGGETYEQYF.

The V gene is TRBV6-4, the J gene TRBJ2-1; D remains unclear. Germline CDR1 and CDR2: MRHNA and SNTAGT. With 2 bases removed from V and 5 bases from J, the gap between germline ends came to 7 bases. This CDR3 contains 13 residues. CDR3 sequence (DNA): TGTGCCAGCAGTGACGGTCCCAACAATGAGCAGTTCTTC. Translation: CASSDGPNNEQFF.

CDR3 coding DNA: TGCGCCAGCAGCTTGGGGGACAGACAAGAGACCCAGTACTTC. As protein: CASSLGDRQETQYF. The rearrangement joins TRBV5-1 to TRBJ2-5; TRBD1 matches 7 bases. This CDR3 region has 14 residues. Losses at the gene ends were 0 bases for V and 2 bases for J; bases not matched to a gene: 1. Per the germline V gene, CDR1 is SGHRS and CDR2 is YFSETQ.

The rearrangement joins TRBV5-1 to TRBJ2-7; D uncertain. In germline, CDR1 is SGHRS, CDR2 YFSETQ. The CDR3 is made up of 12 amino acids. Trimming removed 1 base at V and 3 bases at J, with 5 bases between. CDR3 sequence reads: CASSLLGYEQYF. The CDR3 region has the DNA TGCGCCAGCAGCTTGTTGGGCTACGAGCAGTACTTC.

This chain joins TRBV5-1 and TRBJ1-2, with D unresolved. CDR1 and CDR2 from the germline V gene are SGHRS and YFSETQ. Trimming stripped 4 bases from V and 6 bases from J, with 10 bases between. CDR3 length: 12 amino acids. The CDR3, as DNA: TGCGCCAGCAGCCGAACAGAGGATGGCTACACCTTC. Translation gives CASSRTEDGYTF. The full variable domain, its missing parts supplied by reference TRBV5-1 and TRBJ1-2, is KAGVTQTPRYLIKTRGQQVTLSCSPISGHRSVSWYQQTPGQGLQFLFEYFSETQRNKGNFPGRFSGRQFSNSRSEMNVSTLELGDSALYLCASSRTEDGYTFGSGTRLTVV.

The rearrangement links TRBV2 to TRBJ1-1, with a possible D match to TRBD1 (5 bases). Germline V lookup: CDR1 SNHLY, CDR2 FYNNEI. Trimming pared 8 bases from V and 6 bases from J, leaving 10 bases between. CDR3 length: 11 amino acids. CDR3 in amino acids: CASGGSAEAFF. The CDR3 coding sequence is TGTGCCAGCGGGGGTTCTGCTGAAGCTTTCTTT.

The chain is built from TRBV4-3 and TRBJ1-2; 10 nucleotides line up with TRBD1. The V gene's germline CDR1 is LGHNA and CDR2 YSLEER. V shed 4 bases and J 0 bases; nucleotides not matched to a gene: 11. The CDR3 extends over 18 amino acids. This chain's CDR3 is CASSLAGTGASSNYGYTF. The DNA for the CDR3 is TGCGCCAGCAGCCTGGCCGGGACAGGGGCTTCTTCTAACTATGGCTACACCTTC.

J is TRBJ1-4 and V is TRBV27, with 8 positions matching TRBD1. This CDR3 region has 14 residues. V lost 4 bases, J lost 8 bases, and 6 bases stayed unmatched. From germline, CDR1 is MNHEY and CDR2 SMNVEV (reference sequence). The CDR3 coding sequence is TGTGCCAGCAGTTCGGACAGGGTAGAAGAAAAACTGTTTTTT. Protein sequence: CASSSDRVEEKLFF.

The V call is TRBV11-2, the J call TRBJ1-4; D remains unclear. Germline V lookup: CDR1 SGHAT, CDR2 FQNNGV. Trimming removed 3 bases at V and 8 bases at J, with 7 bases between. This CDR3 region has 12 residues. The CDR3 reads CASSFYGEKLFF. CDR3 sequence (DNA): TGTGCCAGCAGCTTCTATGGGGAAAAACTGTTTTTT.

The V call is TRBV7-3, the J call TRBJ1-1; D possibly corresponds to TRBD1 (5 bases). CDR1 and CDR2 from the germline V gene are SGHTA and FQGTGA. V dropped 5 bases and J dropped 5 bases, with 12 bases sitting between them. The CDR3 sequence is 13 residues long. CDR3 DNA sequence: TGTGCCAGCAGCGATACAGGAAGAACTGAAGCTTTCTTT. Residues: CASSDTGRTEAFF.

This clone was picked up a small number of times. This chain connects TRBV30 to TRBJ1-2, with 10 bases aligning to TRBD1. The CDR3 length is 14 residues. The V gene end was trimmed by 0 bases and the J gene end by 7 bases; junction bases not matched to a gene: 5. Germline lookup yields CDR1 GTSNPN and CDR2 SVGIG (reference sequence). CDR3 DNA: TGTGCCTGGAGTGTATTGACAGGGGGCAGTGGCTACACCTTC. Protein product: CAWSVLTGGSGYTF.

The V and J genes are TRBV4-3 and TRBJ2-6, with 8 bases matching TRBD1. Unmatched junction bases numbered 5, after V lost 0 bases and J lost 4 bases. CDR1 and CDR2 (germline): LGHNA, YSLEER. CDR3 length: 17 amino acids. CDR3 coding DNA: TGCGCCAGCAGCCAAGATAGCAGGGGGCACGGGGCCAACGTCCTGACTTTC. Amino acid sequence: CASSQDSRGHGANVLTF.

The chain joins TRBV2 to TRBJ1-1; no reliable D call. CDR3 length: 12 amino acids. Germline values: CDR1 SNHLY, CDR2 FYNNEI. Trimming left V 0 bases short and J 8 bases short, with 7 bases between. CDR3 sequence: CASSEAGGEAFF. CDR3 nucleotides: TGTGCCAGCAGTGAAGCGGGCGGAGAAGCTTTCTTT.

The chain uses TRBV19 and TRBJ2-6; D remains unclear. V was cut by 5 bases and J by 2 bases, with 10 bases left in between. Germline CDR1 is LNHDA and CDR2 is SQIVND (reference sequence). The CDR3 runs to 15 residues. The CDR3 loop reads CASSSNIPGANVLTF. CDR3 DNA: TGTGCCAGTAGTTCTAACATCCCTGGGGCCAACGTCCTGACTTTC.